This entry concerns a single TCR beta chain. What it recognizes is unknown. Method: immunoSEQ multiplex PCR; TCRdb's copy keeps in-frame clones and lacks some. The table has about 68,000 clones, roughly 84% seen once. The sample belongs to a study of a mutant IDH1 vaccine in newly diagnosed glioma. Overall study: Pretreatment consisted of radiotherapy, temozolomide, or both, with most receiving both.

Time point indicated: week 35, safety follow-up. The investigators gave 300 ug of mutant IDH1 20-mer peptide in each vaccine dose, together with topical imiquimod. CDR3 length: 12 amino acids. V shed 0 bases and J shed 7 bases, with 10 bases lying between them. The germline V gene encodes CDR1 GTSNPN and CDR2 SVGIG (reference sequence). V usage is TRBV30 and J usage is TRBJ2-7, with a tentative D call TRBD1 (5 bases). Material: PBMCs, obtained from a glioma patient whose treatment included an IDH1 peptide vaccine. The clonotype comes from a man younger than 35 with glioma. The CDR3 sequence is CAWSVGALEQYF. In nucleotides, the CDR3 is TGTGCCTGGAGTGTAGGGGCCCTAGAGCAGTACTTC.